The clone carrying this TCR beta chain was picked up many times. The target antigen is unknown. As TCR cDNA was made by 5'RACE template switching, a universal primer site and UMIs were added. One entry per CDR3 protein results from TCRdb running MiXCR on the 5' RACE reads. This sample has some 250,000 distinct CDR3 sequences, with about 3.5% found just once. This sample stems from a study of T cells after yellow fever vaccination. The study's findings and limits: Subsequent to the booster, the majority of primary-vaccination clones reappeared (under 98% CD4, 88% CD8). FACS-sorted repertoires might harbor abundant contaminating clonotypes from the bulk population.

V lost 3 bases and J 5 bases, leaving 17 bases between the germline ends. Germline V gene data show CDR1 as SGHDT and CDR2 as YYEEEE. The CDR3 has 15 residues. This specimen was PBMCs, taken 15 days after the yellow fever booster vaccination. V gene TRBV5-6 combines with J gene TRBJ1-2, with TRBD1 as a possible D gene (5 bases). The clonotype comes from a man aged 18 to 29 who received the YFV17D yellow fever vaccine. CDR3 region: CASSSSGRTTYGYTF. CDR3 coding DNA: TGTGCCAGCAGCTCATCAGGGAGGACAACTTATGGCTACACCTTC.